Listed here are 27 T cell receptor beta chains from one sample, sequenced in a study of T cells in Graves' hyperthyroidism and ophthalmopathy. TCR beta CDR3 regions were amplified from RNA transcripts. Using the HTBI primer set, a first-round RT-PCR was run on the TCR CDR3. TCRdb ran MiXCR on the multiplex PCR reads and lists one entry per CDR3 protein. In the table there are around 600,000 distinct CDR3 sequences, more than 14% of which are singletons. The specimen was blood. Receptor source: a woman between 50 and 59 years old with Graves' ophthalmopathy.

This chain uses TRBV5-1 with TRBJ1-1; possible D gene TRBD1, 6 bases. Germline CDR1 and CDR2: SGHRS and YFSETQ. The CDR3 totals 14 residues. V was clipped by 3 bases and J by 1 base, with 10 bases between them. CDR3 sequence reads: CASSYLTGNTEAFF. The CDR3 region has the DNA TGCGCCAGCAGCTACCTGACAGGGAACACTGAAGCTTTCTTT.

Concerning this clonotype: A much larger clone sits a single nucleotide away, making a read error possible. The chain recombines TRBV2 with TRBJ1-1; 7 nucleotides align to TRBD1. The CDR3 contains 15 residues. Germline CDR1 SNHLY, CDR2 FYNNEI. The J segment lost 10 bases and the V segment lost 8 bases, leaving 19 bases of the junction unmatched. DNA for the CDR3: TGTGCCAGCTGTTTGAGACAGGGCCTTGAGGGGGGAGCTTTCTTT. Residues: CASCLRQGLEGGAFF.

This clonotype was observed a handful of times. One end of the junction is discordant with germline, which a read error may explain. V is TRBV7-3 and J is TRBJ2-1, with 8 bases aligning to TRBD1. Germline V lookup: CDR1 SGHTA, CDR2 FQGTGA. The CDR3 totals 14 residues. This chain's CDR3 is CASSLRGQDNEQLF. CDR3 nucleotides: TGTGCCAGCAGCTTAAGGGGACAGGACAATGAGCAGCTCTTC.

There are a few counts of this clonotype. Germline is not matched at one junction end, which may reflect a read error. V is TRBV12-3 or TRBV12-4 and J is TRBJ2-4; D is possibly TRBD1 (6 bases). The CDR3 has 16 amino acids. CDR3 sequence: CTSSLGGNLGKNIQYF. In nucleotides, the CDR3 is TGTACCAGCAGTTTAGGGGGAAATCTTGGCAAAAACATTCAGTACTTC.

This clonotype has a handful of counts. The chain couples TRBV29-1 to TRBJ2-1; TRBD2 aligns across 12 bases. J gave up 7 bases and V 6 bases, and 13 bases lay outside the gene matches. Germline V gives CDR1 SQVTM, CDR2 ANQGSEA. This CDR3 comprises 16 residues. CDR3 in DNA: TGCAGCGTCGCTAGCGGGAGGGCTTCTGGGTCGAATGAGCAGTTCTTC. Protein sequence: CSVASGRASGSNEQFF.

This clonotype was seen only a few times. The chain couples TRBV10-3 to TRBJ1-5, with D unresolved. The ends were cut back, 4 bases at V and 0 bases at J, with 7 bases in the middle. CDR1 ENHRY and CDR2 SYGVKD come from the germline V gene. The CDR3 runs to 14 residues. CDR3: CAISATYSNQPQHF. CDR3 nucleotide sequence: TGTGCCATCAGTGCGACGTATAGCAATCAGCCCCAGCATTTT.

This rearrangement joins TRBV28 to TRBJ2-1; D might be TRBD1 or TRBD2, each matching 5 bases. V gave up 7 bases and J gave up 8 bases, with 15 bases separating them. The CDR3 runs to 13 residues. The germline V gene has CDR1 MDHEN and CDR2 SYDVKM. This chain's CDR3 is CASMGPSLDEQFF. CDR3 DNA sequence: TGTGCCAGCATGGGACCCTCCTTGGATGAGCAGTTCTTC. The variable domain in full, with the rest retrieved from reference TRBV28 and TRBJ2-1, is DVKVTQSSRYLVKRTGEKVFLECVQDMDHENMFWYRQDPGLGLRLIYFSYDVKMKEKGDIPEGYSVSREKKERFSLILESASTNQTSMYLCASMGPSLDEQFFGPGTRLTVL.

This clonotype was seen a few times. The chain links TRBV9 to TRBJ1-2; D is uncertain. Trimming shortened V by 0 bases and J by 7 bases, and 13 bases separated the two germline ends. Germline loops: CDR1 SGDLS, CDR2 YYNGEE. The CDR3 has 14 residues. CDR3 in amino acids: CASSVELGLSGYTF. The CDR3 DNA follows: TGTGCCAGCAGCGTAGAGCTTGGGCTAAGTGGCTACACCTTC.

CDR3 DNA sequence: TGTGCCTGGAAACAGGGGGCGGCCGGGGAGCTGTTTTTT. Its translation: CAWKQGAAGELFF. The V call is TRBV30, the J call TRBJ2-2, with TRBD1 matching over 9 bases. The germline V gene encodes CDR1 GTSNPN and CDR2 SVGIG (reference sequence). The CDR3 is made up of 13 amino acids. Losses at the gene ends were 4 bases for V and 6 bases for J; bases not matched to a gene: 3.

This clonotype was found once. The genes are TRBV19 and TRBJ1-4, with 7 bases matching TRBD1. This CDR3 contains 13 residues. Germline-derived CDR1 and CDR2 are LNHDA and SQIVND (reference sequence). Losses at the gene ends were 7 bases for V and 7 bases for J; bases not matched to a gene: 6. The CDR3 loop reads CASNDRVFEKLFF. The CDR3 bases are TGTGCCAGTAATGACAGGGTATTTGAAAAACTGTTTTTT.

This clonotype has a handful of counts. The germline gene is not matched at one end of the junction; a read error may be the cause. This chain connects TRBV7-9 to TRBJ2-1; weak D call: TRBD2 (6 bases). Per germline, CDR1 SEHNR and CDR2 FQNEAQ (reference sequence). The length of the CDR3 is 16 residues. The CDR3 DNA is TGCGCCAGCAGCCAAGGAAGCGGAGGGTCCTACAATGAGCAGTTCTTC. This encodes CASSQGSGGSYNEQFF.

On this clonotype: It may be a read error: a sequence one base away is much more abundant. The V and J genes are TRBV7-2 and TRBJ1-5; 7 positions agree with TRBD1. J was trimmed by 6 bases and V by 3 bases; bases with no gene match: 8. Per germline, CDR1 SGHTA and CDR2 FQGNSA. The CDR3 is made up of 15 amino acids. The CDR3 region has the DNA TGTGCCAGCAGCTTCCAGGACAGGAGGAGTCAGCCCCAGCATTTT. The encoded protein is CASSFQDRRSQPQHF.

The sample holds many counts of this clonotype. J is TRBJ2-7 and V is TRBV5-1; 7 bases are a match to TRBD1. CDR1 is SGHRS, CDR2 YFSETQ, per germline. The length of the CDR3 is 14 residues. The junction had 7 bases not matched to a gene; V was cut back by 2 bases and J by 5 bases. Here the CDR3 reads CASSFRDSVHEQYF. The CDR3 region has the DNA TGCGCCAGCAGCTTCCGGGACAGTGTGCACGAGCAGTACTTC.

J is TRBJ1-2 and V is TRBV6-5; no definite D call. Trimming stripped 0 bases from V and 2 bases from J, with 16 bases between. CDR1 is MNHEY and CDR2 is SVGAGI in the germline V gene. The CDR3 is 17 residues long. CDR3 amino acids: CASSYSRWAATNYGYTF. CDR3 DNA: TGTGCCAGCAGTTACTCTAGGTGGGCGGCAACAAACTATGGCTACACCTTC.

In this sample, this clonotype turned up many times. CDR3 bases: TGTGCCACCGCCCCTCCCATAGTGAATCAGCCCCAGCATTTT. Translated, it gives CATAPPIVNQPQHF. The chain links TRBV28 to TRBJ1-5; D unresolved. This CDR3 contains 14 residues. V gave up 10 bases and J gave up 4 bases, with 17 bases separating them. From germline, CDR1 is MDHEN and CDR2 SYDVKM.

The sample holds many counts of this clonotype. CDR3 DNA sequence: TGCAGTGCTAGATGGGACAGGGGGAACGAAAAACTGTTTTTT. It translates to CSARWDRGNEKLFF. The rearrangement links TRBV20-1 to TRBJ1-4; 11 bases map to TRBD1. Germline V gene data show CDR1 as DFQATT and CDR2 as SNEGSKA (reference sequence). The CDR3 spans 14 residues. V dropped 2 bases and J dropped 8; count of bases not matched to a gene: 4.

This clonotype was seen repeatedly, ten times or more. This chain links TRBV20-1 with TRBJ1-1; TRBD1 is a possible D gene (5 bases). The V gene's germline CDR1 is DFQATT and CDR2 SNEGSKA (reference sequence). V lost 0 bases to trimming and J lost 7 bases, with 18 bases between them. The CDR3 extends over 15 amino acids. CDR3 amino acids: CSARDPGAGNGEAFF. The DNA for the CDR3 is TGCAGTGCTAGAGATCCTGGGGCGGGGAACGGTGAAGCTTTCTTT.

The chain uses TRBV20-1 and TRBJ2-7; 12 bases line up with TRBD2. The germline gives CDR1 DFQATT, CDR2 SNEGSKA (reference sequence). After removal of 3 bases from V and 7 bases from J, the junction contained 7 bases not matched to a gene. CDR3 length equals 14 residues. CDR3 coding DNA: TGCAGTGCTAGTCCAACTAGCGGGGGGCGTGAGCAGTACTTC. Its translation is CSASPTSGGREQYF.

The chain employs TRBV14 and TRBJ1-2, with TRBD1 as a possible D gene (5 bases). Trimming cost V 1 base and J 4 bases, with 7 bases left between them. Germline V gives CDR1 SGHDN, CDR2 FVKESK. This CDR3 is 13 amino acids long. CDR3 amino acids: CASSQVRGYGYTF. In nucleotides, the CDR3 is TGTGCCAGCAGCCAAGTGAGGGGCTATGGCTACACCTTC.

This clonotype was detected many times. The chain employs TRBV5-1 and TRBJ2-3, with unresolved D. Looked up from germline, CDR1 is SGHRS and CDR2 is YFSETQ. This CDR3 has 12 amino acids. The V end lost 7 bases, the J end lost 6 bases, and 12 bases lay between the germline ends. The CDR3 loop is CASGQVGDTQYF. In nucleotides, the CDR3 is TGCGCCAGCGGGCAAGTGGGGGATACGCAGTATTTT. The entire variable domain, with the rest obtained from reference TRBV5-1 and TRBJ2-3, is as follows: KAGVTQTPRYLIKTRGQQVTLSCSPISGHRSVSWYQQTPGQGLQFLFEYFSETQRNKGNFPGRFSGRQFSNSRSEMNVSTLELGDSALYLCASGQVGDTQYFGPGTRLTVL.

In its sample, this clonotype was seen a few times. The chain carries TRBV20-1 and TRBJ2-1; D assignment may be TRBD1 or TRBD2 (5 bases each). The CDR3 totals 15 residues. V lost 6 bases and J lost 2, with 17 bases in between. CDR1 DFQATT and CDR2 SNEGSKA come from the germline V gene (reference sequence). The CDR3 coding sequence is TGCAGTGCCTTCCTAGGTAGGGGACCCTACAATGAGCAGTTCTTC. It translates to CSAFLGRGPYNEQFF.

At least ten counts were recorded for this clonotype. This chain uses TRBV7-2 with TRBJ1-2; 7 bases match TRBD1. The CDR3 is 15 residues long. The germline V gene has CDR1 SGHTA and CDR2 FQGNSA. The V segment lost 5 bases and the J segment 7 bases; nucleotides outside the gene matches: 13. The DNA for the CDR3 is TGTGCCAGCAGCCGGGCTCTTACCGGGACAGCTGGCTACACCTTC. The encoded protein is CASSRALTGTAGYTF.

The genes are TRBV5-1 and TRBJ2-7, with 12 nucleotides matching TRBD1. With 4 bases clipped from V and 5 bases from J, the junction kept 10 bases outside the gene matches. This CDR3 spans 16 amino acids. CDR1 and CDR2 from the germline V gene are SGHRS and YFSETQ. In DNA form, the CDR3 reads TGCGCCAGCAGCCTACAACCGGGACAGGGGGCGGACGAGCAGTACTTC. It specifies CASSLQPGQGADEQYF.

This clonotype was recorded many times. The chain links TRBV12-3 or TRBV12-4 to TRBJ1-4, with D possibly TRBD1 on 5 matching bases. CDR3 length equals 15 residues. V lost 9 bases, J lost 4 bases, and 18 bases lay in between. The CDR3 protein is CASTRSGGGNEKLFF. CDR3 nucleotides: TGTGCCAGTACGAGAAGCGGGGGTGGTAATGAAAAACTGTTTTTT.

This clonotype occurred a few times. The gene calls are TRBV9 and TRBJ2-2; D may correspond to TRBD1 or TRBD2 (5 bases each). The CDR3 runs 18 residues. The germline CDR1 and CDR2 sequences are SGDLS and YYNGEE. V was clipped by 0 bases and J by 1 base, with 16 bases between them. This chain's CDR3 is CASSVGGGLALNTGELFF. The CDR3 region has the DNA TGTGCCAGCAGCGTAGGGGGCGGGCTAGCCCTGAACACCGGGGAGCTGTTTTTT.

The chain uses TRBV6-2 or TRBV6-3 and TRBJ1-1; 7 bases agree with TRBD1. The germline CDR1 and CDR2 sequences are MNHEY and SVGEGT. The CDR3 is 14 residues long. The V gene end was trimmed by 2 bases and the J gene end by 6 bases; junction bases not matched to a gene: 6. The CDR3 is CASSYPQGGPEAFF. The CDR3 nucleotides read TGTGCCAGCAGTTACCCCCAGGGGGGGCCTGAAGCTTTCTTT.

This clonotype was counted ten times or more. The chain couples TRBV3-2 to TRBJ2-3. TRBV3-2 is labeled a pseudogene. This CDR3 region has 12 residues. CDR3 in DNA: TGTGCCAGCAGCCAAGTCATCCATACGCAGTATTTT. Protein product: CASSQVIHTQYF.